What follows is one T cell receptor beta chain and its context. The sample has other DNA sequences that encode this CDR3 too. This specimen belongs to a study of blood T cell repertoires in COVID-19. Study context: Acute and convalescent COVID-19 samples came from the United States, Italy and Spain. PBMCs, B-cell-depleted T cells, or T cells provided the cDNA or gDNA that made up the material.

J lost 2 bases, V lost 4 bases, and 3 bases had no gene match. CDR1 is MDHEN and CDR2 is SYDVKM in the germline V gene. The CDR3 has 14 amino acids. Authors' analysis steps: Amplifying reference gene primers gave estimates of nucleated cell counts. Clones were sequenced by immunoSEQ multiplex PCR, and TCRdb holds only the in-frame ones, with some missing. That table supplies the V and J calls and clone size; D and trimming were determined from the DNA. The table includes about 81,000 clones, 85% to 90% detected once. The V and J genes are TRBV28 and TRBJ1-2; 8 bases agree with TRBD1. The material sequenced was peripheral blood. The receptor was isolated from a woman older than 75 with active COVID-19. CDR3 sequence: CASSSDRGNYGYTF. DNA for the CDR3: TGTGCCAGCAGTTCCGACAGGGGAAACTATGGCTACACCTTC.